A single sample gave rise to the 30 T cell receptor beta chains below, sequenced in a study of blood T cell repertoires in COVID-19. Assay: immunoSEQ multiplex PCR; the TCRdb copy retains only in-frame clones and omits some. This repertoire shows around 97,000 clones, approximately 90% found once; its top ten account for 17%. Material: peripheral blood. Receptors originate from a woman of 80 years or more in a cohort sampled during active COVID-19.

The chain employs TRBV7-6 and TRBJ2-3; D unresolved. Germline V lookup: CDR1 SGHVS, CDR2 FNYEAQ. With 2 bases removed from V and 2 bases from J, the gap between germline ends came to 11 bases. This CDR3 has 15 residues. The CDR3 loop is CASSLTRLSTDTQYF. CDR3 bases: TGTGCCAGCAGCTTAACCAGGCTCTCCACAGATACGCAGTATTTT.

The chain employs TRBV28 and TRBJ2-1, with TRBD1 as a possible D gene (5 bases). CDR1 MDHEN and CDR2 SYDVKM come from the germline V gene. V was pared by 3 bases and J by 9 bases, with 15 bases between. This CDR3 is built from 14 residues. CDR3 DNA: TGTGCCAGCAGTTTGGTAGGGGTTAATGGTGAGCAGTTCTTC. Translation gives CASSLVGVNGEQFF. The variable domain in full, completed from reference TRBV28 and TRBJ2-1, reads DVKVTQSSRYLVKRTGEKVFLECVQDMDHENMFWYRQDPGLGLRLIYFSYDVKMKEKGDIPEGYSVSREKKERFSLILESASTNQTSMYLCASSLVGVNGEQFFGPGTRLTVL.

The chain combines TRBV11-2 with TRBJ2-1, with 13 nucleotides matching TRBD2. The CDR3 has 15 residues. CDR1 is SGHAT and CDR2 is FQNNGV in the germline V gene. Trimming removed 7 bases from V and 5 bases from J; junction bases left unmatched: 5. The CDR3 nucleotides are TGTGCCAGCATCCAGGGGACTAGCGGGAACAATGAGCAGTTCTTC. This translates into CASIQGTSGNNEQFF.

This chain links TRBV10-1 with TRBJ2-3; no clear D. Per germline, CDR1 WNHNN and CDR2 SYGVQD (reference sequence). The CDR3 is made up of 14 amino acids. Trimming removed 3 bases at V and 2 bases at J, with 9 bases between. The CDR3: CASSDTHFTDTQYF. As DNA, the CDR3 is TGCGCCAGCAGTGATACACATTTCACAGATACGCAGTATTTT.

The genes are TRBV29-1 and TRBJ2-1, with 14 bases identical to TRBD2. In germline, CDR1 is SQVTM, CDR2 ANQGSEA. With 4 bases clipped from V and 9 bases from J, the junction kept 14 bases outside the gene matches. This CDR3 contains 17 residues. The CDR3 DNA sequence: TGCAGCGTTGGGACTAGCGGGAGGCCCCTCGGCGTCGGTGAGCAGTTCTTC. Its translation: CSVGTSGRPLGVGEQFF.

The rearrangement links TRBV5-1 to TRBJ2-1; 13 nucleotides match TRBD2. V was pared by 3 bases and J by 8 bases, with 11 bases of the junction left unmatched. CDR3 length: 17 amino acids. From germline, CDR1 is SGHRS and CDR2 YFSETQ. CDR3 residues: CASSSPTSGGPRDEQFF. Written as DNA, the CDR3 is TGCGCCAGCAGCTCTCCGACTAGCGGGGGGCCCCGGGATGAGCAGTTCTTC.

DNA of the CDR3: TGCAGCGGGGGGGACTCCTACCGGGGTGAAAAACTGTTTTTT. Its protein is CSGGDSYRGEKLFF. This sequence joins TRBV29-1 and TRBJ1-4; D might be TRBD1 (5 bases). With 7 bases removed from V and 7 bases from J, the gap between germline ends came to 19 bases. This CDR3 comprises 14 residues. In germline, CDR1 is SQVTM, CDR2 ANQGSEA.

This sequence joins TRBV24-1 and TRBJ2-4; D may be TRBD1 (5 bases). Germline CDR1 KGHDR, CDR2 SFDVKD. The CDR3 is made up of 15 amino acids. The V and J ends lost 2 bases and 5 bases respectively, with 12 bases between them. CDR3 residues: CATSDSGPRENIQYF. The CDR3 DNA is TGTGCCACCAGTGATTCGGGCCCCAGGGAAAACATTCAGTACTTC.

This clone occurred once. The chain uses TRBV29-1 and TRBJ2-3; D may be TRBD2 (6 bases). Germline lookup yields CDR1 SQVTM and CDR2 ANQGSEA. CDR3 length: 16 residues. The V gene lost 0 bases and the J gene lost 1 base, with 14 bases spanning the gap. CDR3: CSVEDSERARTDTQYF. The DNA for the CDR3 is TGCAGCGTTGAAGACTCCGAGCGGGCTCGCACAGATACGCAGTATTTT.

This clone was found a few times. This chain connects TRBV12-3 or TRBV12-4 to TRBJ1-2; TRBD1 is a possible D gene (5 bases). Trimming left V 3 bases short and J 6 bases short, with 11 bases between. This CDR3 is built from 13 residues. The CDR3: CASSFIRGDGYTF. CDR3 nucleotide sequence: TGTGCCAGCAGTTTTATTAGGGGCGATGGCTACACCTTC.

CDR3 residues: CATVAGTYNEQFF. The CDR3 region has the DNA TGTGCCACCGTAGCGGGAACCTACAATGAGCAGTTCTTC. The genes are TRBV3-1 (or the pseudogene TRBV3-2) and TRBJ2-1; 8 nucleotides line up with TRBD2. This CDR3 spans 13 amino acids. After removal of 10 bases from V and 2 bases from J, the junction contained 4 bases not matched to a gene. The germline gives CDR1 LGHDT, CDR2 YNNKEL (reference sequence).

The chain links TRBV2 to TRBJ2-2, with 9 bases identical to TRBD2. With V trimmed by 3 bases and J by 6 bases, 2 bases remained unmatched. The CDR3 loop spans 14 amino acids. Germline lookup yields CDR1 SNHLY and CDR2 FYNNEI. CDR3 loop: CASSDAGGSGELFF. The CDR3 coding sequence is TGTGCCAGCAGTGACGCGGGAGGGTCCGGGGAGCTGTTTTTT.

This chain joins TRBV9 and TRBJ2-6; TRBD1 matches at 7 bases. The trim removed 0 bases at V and 0 bases at J, leaving 0 bases unmatched. Germline loops: CDR1 SGDLS, CDR2 YYNGEE. The CDR3 totals 16 residues. DNA of the CDR3: TGTGCCAGCAGCGTAGAGGGGGCCTCTGGGGCCAACGTCCTGACTTTC. It is translated as CASSVEGASGANVLTF. Supplemented by reference TRBV9 and TRBJ2-6, the full variable domain reads DSGVTQTPKHLITATGQRVTLRCSPRSGDLSVYWYQQSLDQGLQFLIQYYNGEERAKGNILERFSAQQFPDLHSELNLSSLELGDSALYFCASSVEGASGANVLTFGAGSRLTVL.

The chain carries TRBV7-2 and TRBJ2-1; D is possibly TRBD2 (6 bases). Trimming took off 10 bases at V and 8 bases at J, with 24 bases between the two ends. CDR3 length equals 15 residues. Germline CDR1 is SGHTA and CDR2 is FQGNSA. The CDR3 region is CATNSPQTSWYEQFF. CDR3 nucleotide sequence: TGTGCCACCAATTCCCCCCAGACTAGTTGGTATGAGCAGTTCTTC.

This rearrangement joins TRBV5-1 to TRBJ2-5; TRBD1 aligns across 9 bases. The CDR3 loop spans 14 amino acids. J lost 3 bases, V lost 4 bases, and 4 bases had no gene match. Germline CDR1 is SGHRS and CDR2 is YFSETQ. The CDR3 DNA sequence: TGCGCCAGCAGCACAGGACAGGGGAAAGAGACCCAGTACTTC. Protein product: CASSTGQGKETQYF.

This clone was seen a single time. The chain couples TRBV19 to TRBJ1-5, with TRBD1 matching 9 bases. The trim removed 3 bases at V and 2 bases at J, leaving 2 bases unmatched. The germline V gene has CDR1 LNHDA and CDR2 SQIVND (reference sequence). CDR3 length: 15 residues. The CDR3 nucleotides are TGTGCCAGTAGTATGGGACAGGGAGGCAATCAGCCCCAGCATTTT. Protein: CASSMGQGGNQPQHF.

The V call is TRBV5-1, the J call TRBJ2-7; 10 nucleotides agree with TRBD2. Germline V lookup: CDR1 SGHRS, CDR2 YFSETQ. The V segment lost 0 bases and the J segment 4 bases; nucleotides outside the gene matches: 4. This CDR3 comprises 15 residues. This chain's CDR3 is CASSLDPSGSYEQYF. In nucleotides, the CDR3 is TGCGCCAGCAGCTTGGATCCTAGCGGGAGTTACGAGCAGTACTTC.

V usage is TRBV18 and J usage is TRBJ1-1, with D tentatively TRBD1 (5 bases). The CDR3 has 13 residues. Germline loops: CDR1 KGHSH, CDR2 LQKENI. V shed 3 bases and J shed 7 bases, with 12 bases lying between them. Written as DNA, the CDR3 is TGTGCCAGCTCACCTTTAGGGGAGGGTGAAGCTTTCTTT. It yields the protein CASSPLGEGEAFF.

The V call is TRBV19, the J call TRBJ1-1, with 8 positions matching TRBD1. Looked up from germline, CDR1 is LNHDA and CDR2 is SQIVND (reference sequence). The V and J ends lost 5 bases and 0 bases, in that order; junction bases with no gene match: 5. This CDR3 is built from 15 residues. CDR3 nucleotide sequence: TGTGCCAGTAGTTCCCGGACAGGGCTGAACACTGAAGCTTTCTTT. This gives the protein CASSSRTGLNTEAFF.

The chain joins TRBV19 to TRBJ1-2; D may be TRBD1 (5 bases). V was clipped by 7 bases and J by 6 bases, with 15 bases between them. The CDR3 is 13 amino acids. Germline-derived CDR1 and CDR2 are LNHDA and SQIVND (reference sequence). The DNA for the CDR3 is TGTGCCAGTAACCTCAGGGTGGGAAATGGCTACACCTTC. Amino acid sequence: CASNLRVGNGYTF.

On this clone itself: At one end, the junction sequence differs from germline, possibly due to a read error. V is TRBV6-1 and J is TRBJ2-7; no clear D gene. The CDR3 extends over 14 amino acids. Looked up from germline, CDR1 is MNHNS and CDR2 is SASEGT. CDR3 sequence reads: CASSEGPRAYEQYF. The DNA for the CDR3 is TGTGCCAGCAGCGAAGGTCCACGGGCCTACGAGCAGTACTTC.

The CDR3 region is CSVARTSGIRNEQFF. The DNA of the CDR3 is TGCAGCGTAGCCAGGACTAGCGGGATTCGGAATGAGCAGTTCTTC. The V gene is TRBV29-1, the J gene TRBJ2-1; 12 bases align to TRBD2. Germline trimming cut 6 bases from V and 7 bases from J; bases unmatched to any gene: 10. Germline V gives CDR1 SQVTM, CDR2 ANQGSEA. There are 15 residues in the CDR3.

The CDR3 DNA is TGTGCCAGCTCACTGCTAGCGGAGTCCCAAGAGACCCAGTACTTC. Translation: CASSLLAESQETQYF. V and J are TRBV18 and TRBJ2-5, with TRBD2 identical over 7 bases. The CDR3 runs 15 residues. The germline gives CDR1 KGHSH, CDR2 LQKENI. The trim removed 4 bases at V and 1 base at J, leaving 6 bases unmatched.

This clone appeared once. The CDR3 loop is CASSPLGQNTEAFF. CDR3 nucleotides: TGCGCCAGCAGCCCCCTCGGACAGAACACTGAAGCTTTCTTT. The chain links TRBV5-1 to TRBJ1-1; tentative D call: TRBD1 (5 bases). The CDR3 runs to 14 residues. Germline loops: CDR1 SGHRS, CDR2 YFSETQ. Trimming left V 4 bases short and J 1 base short, with 11 bases between.

This clone has only a few counts. The rearrangement uses TRBV29-1 and TRBJ1-1; D possibly corresponds to TRBD1 (6 bases). V was trimmed by 7 bases and J by 0 bases, leaving 18 bases between them. Germline values: CDR1 SQVTM, CDR2 ANQGSEA. The CDR3 totals 15 residues. CDR3 coding DNA: TGCAGCGCTGCATACTCGACAGGAATGAACACTGAAGCTTTCTTT. Translating it yields CSAAYSTGMNTEAFF.

This chain connects TRBV2 to TRBJ2-7; 11 bases fit TRBD2. V lost 6 bases to trimming and J lost 0 bases; unmatched junction nucleotides: 4. This CDR3 contains 15 residues. CDR1 and CDR2 (germline): SNHLY, FYNNEI. CDR3 in amino acids: CASSETSGGSYEQYF. The CDR3 DNA sequence: TGTGCCAGCAGCGAAACTAGCGGGGGCTCCTACGAGCAGTACTTC.

The chain is built from TRBV7-2 and TRBJ2-1, with D hard to call. The germline gives CDR1 SGHTA, CDR2 FQGNSA. V was cut by 1 base and J by 0 bases, with 10 bases left in between. The CDR3 has 16 amino acids. CDR3 in DNA: TGTGCCAGCAGCTTAGTAGTCCAAGTCTCCTACAATGAGCAGTTCTTC. Amino acid sequence: CASSLVVQVSYNEQFF.

This rearrangement joins TRBV10-3 to TRBJ1-5, with D perhaps TRBD1 (5 bases). The CDR3 spans 14 residues. The germline gives CDR1 ENHRY, CDR2 SYGVKD. V was clipped by 6 bases and J by 3 bases, with 12 bases between them. DNA for the CDR3: TGTGCCATCAGCTCGGGGGAGATCAATCAGCCCCAGCATTTT. Translated: CAISSGEINQPQHF.

The chain links TRBV19 to TRBJ1-5, with unresolved D. Trimming pared 10 bases from V and 7 bases from J, leaving 20 bases between. This CDR3 comprises 14 residues. Per the germline V gene, CDR1 is LNHDA and CDR2 is SQIVND (reference sequence). The DNA for the CDR3 is TGTGCCACCTGCGCCGGGAAAGTAAGGCAGCCCCAGCATTTT. The encoded protein is CATCAGKVRQPQHF.

The V call is TRBV19, the J call TRBJ1-5; D not resolved. Germline V gene data show CDR1 as LNHDA and CDR2 as SQIVND (reference sequence). CDR3 length: 16 amino acids. Trimming cost V 3 bases and J 2 bases, with 14 bases left between them. CDR3 region: CASSIPRLIGNQPQHF. The DNA for the CDR3 is TGTGCCAGTAGTATCCCCAGGCTCATAGGCAATCAGCCCCAGCATTTT.